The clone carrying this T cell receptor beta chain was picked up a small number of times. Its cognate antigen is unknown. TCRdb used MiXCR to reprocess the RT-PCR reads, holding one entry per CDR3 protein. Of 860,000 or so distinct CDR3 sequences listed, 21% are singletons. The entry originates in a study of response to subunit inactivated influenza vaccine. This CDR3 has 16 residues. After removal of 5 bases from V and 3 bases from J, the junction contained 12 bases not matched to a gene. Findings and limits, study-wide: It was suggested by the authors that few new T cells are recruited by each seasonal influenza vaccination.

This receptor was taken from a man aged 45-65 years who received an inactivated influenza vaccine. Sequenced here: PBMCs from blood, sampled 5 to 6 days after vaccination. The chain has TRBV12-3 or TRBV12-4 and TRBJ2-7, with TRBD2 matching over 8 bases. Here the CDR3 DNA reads TGTGCCAGCAGTCCGCGGACTAGCCAGGTACGCTACGAGCAGTACTTC. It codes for CASSPRTSQVRYEQYF.